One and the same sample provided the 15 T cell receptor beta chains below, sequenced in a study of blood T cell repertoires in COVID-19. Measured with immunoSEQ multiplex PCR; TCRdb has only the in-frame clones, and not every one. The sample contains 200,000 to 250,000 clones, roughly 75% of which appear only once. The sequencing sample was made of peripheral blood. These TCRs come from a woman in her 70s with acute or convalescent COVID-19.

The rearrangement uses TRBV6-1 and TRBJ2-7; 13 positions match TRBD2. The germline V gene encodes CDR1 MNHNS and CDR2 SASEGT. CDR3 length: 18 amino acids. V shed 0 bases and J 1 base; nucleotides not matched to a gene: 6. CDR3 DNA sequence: TGTGCCAGCAGTGAAGCTTCTCCGGGACTAGCGGGATCCTACGAGCAGTACTTC. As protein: CASSEASPGLAGSYEQYF.

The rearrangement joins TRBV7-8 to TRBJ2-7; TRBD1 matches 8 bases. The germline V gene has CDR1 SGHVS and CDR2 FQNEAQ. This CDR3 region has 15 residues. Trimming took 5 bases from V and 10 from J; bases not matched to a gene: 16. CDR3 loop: CASSAIPGTGVKQYV. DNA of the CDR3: TGTGCCAGCAGCGCGATACCCGGGACAGGTGTCAAACAGTACGTC.

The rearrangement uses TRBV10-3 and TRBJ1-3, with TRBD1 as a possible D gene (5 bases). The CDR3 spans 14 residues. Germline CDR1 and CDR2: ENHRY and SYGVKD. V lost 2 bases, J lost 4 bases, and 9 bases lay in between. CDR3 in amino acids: CAISEGPGGNTIYF. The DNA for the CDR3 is TGTGCCATCAGTGAGGGGCCAGGGGGAAACACCATATATTTT.

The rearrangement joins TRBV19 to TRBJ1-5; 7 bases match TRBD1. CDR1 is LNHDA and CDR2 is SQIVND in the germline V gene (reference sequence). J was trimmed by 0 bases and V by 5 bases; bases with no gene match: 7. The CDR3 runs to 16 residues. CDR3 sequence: CASSGDSGFSNQPQHF. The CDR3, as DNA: TGTGCCAGTAGTGGGGACAGCGGGTTTAGCAATCAGCCCCAGCATTTT.

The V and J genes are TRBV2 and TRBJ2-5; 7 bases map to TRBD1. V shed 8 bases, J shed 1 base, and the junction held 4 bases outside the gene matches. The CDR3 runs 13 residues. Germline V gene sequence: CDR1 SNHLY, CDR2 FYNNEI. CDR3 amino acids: CASEDRRQETQYF. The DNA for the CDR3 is TGTGCCAGCGAGGACAGGCGCCAAGAGACCCAGTACTTC.

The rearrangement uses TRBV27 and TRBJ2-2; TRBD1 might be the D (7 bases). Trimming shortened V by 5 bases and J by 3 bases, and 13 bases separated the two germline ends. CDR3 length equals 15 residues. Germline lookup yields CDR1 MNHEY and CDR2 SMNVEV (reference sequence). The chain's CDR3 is CASSPSRGDTGELFF. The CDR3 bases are TGTGCCAGCAGTCCCTCCAGGGGGGACACCGGGGAGCTGTTTTTT.

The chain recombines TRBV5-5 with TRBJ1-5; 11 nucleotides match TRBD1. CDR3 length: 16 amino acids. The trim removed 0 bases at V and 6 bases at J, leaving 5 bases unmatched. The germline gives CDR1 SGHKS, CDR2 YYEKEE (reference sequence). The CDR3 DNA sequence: TGTGCCAGCAGCTTGGCCACCGGGACAGGGGGTCAGCCCCAGCATTTT. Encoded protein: CASSLATGTGGQPQHF.

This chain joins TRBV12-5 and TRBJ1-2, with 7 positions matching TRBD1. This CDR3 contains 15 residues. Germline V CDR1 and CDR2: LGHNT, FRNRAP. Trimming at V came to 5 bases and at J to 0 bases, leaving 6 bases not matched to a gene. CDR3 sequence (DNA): TGTGCTAGTGGTACTGGACAGGTAGCTAACTATGGCTACACCTTC. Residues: CASGTGQVANYGYTF. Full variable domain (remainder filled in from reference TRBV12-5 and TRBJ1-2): DARVTQTPRHKVTEMGQEVTMRCQPILGHNTVFWYRQTMMQGLELLAYFRNRAPLDDSGMPKDRFSAEMPDATLATLKIQPSEPRDSAVYFCASGTGQVANYGYTFGSGTRLTVV.

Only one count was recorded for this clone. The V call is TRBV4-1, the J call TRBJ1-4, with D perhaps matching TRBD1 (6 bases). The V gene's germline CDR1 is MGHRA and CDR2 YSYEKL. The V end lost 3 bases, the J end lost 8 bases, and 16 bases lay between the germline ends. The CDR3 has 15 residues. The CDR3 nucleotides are TGCGCCAGCAGCCAGTACGGGACACCTGCCGAAAAACTGTTTTTT. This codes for CASSQYGTPAEKLFF.

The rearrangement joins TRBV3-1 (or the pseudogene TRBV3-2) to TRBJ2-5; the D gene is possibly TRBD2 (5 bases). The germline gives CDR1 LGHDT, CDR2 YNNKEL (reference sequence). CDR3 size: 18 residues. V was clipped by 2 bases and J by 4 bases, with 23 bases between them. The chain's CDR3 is CASSQPNKLGENRETQYF. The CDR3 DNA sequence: TGTGCCAGCAGCCAACCCAACAAACTCGGGGAAAATCGAGAGACCCAGTACTTC.

CDR3 in amino acids: CASSLTGFAGEQYV. DNA of the CDR3: TGTGCCAGCAGCCTGACAGGGTTCGCGGGGGAGCAGTACGTC. This chain links TRBV2 with TRBJ2-7; maybe TRBD1 (7 bases). V dropped 6 bases and J dropped 7 bases, with 19 bases sitting between them. Germline loops: CDR1 SNHLY, CDR2 FYNNEI. The CDR3 runs to 14 residues.

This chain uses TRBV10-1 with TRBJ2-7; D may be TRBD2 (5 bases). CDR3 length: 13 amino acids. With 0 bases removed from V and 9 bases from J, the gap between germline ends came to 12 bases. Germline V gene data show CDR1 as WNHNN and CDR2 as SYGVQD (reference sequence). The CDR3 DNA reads TGCGCCAGCAGTGAGTCTCGAGGGAGTGGGCAGTACTTC. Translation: CASSESRGSGQYF.

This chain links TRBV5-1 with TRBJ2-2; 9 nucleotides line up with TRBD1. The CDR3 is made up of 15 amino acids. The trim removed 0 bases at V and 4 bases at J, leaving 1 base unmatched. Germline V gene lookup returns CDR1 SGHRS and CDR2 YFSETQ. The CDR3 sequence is CASSLGQGGTGELFF. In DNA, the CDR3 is TGCGCCAGCAGCTTGGGACAGGGGGGCACCGGGGAGCTGTTTTTT.

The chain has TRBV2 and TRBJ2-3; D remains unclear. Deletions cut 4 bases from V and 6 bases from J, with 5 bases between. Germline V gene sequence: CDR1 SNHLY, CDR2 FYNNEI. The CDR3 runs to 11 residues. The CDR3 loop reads CASSVRDTQYF. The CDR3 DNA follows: TGTGCCAGCAGTGTGAGGGATACGCAGTATTTT.

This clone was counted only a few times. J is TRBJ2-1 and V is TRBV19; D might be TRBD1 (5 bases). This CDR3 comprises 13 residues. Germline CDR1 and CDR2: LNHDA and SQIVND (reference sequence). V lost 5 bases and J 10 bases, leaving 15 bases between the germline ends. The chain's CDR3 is CASSPQGILEQFF. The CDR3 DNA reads TGTGCCAGTAGTCCCCAGGGTATCTTAGAGCAGTTCTTC.